The 30 T cell receptor beta chains below all came from one sample that was sequenced in a study of blood T cell repertoires in COVID-19. Generated by immunoSEQ multiplex PCR, the TCRdb table keeps only in-frame clones and is missing some. The sample holds about 94,000 clones; approximately 87% are singletons and the top ten take roughly 7.1%. Sequencing was performed on peripheral blood. The receptor source for this set is a human donor with acute or convalescent COVID-19. The donor label of this sample is uncertain.

The chain links TRBV7-9 to TRBJ1-2, with no clear D. Germline-derived CDR1 and CDR2 are SEHNR and FQNEAQ (reference sequence). Trimming took off 10 bases at V and 4 bases at J, with 22 bases between the two ends. The CDR3 extends over 15 amino acids. The CDR3 region is CATSRESTRPYGYTF. The CDR3 DNA sequence: TGTGCCACCTCCCGGGAGTCCACCCGACCCTATGGCTACACCTTC.

The J gene is TRBJ2-3, the V gene TRBV5-1; the match to TRBD2 covers 8 bases. The CDR3 is 14 amino acids. Germline V gives CDR1 SGHRS, CDR2 YFSETQ. V gave up 4 bases and J gave up 5 bases; unmatched junction bases: 6. This CDR3 is CASSTGGVGDTQYF. CDR3 coding DNA: TGCGCCAGCAGCACCGGGGGGGTTGGAGATACGCAGTATTTT.

CDR3 nucleotides: TGCAGCTTCCGACAGGGAAGCACAGATACGCAGTATTTT. Translated: CSFRQGSTDTQYF. The chain joins TRBV29-1 to TRBJ2-3; 7 bases line up with TRBD1. V was clipped by 8 bases and J by 0 bases; unmatched bases: 5. The CDR3 contains 13 residues. Germline CDR1 reads SQVTM; CDR2 reads ANQGSEA.

This clone was counted once. Sequence at one end of the junction differs from germline and may be a read error. The chain combines TRBV18 with TRBJ2-2; D perhaps matches TRBD2 (5 bases). Germline lookup yields CDR1 KGHSH and CDR2 LQKENI. This CDR3 region has 16 residues. CDR3 loop: CASSPPEAGRTGELFF. The CDR3 DNA reads TGTGCCAGCTCCCCACCGGAGGCAGGTAGAACCGGGGAGCTGTTTTTT.

The chain employs TRBV12-3 or TRBV12-4 and TRBJ1-4, with D perhaps TRBD1 (6 bases). V was cut by 0 bases and J by 7 bases, with 6 bases left in between. CDR3 size: 13 residues. The CDR3 here is CASSLAQGEKLFF. CDR3 nucleotide sequence: TGTGCCAGCAGTTTAGCACAGGGTGAAAAACTGTTTTTT.

V and J are TRBV7-2 and TRBJ2-7; D may be TRBD2 (6 bases). Germline V gene sequence: CDR1 SGHTA, CDR2 FQGNSA. The germline V and J ends were trimmed by 5 bases and 7 bases, with 24 bases remaining between them. The CDR3 sequence is 16 residues long. The CDR3 reads CASSPSGSRGSREQYF. The CDR3 DNA follows: TGTGCCAGCAGCCCTTCCGGATCCCGGGGGTCTAGAGAGCAGTACTTC.

V is TRBV7-2 and J is TRBJ1-2; 9 positions match TRBD1. V lost 5 bases and J lost 6; bases outside the gene matches: 7. Germline values: CDR1 SGHTA, CDR2 FQGNSA. The CDR3 extends over 14 amino acids. The CDR3 protein is CASSGRQGEDGYTF. The CDR3 bases are TGTGCCAGCAGCGGCCGACAGGGGGAGGATGGCTACACCTTC.

Only one count was recorded for this clone. The rearrangement joins TRBV7-2 to TRBJ1-2, with D possibly TRBD1 on 5 matching bases. The CDR3 covers 14 residues. Looked up from germline, CDR1 is SGHTA and CDR2 is FQGNSA. V was cut by 5 bases and J by 4 bases, with 14 bases left in between. In DNA form, the CDR3 reads TGTGCCAGCAGCCCGGCCAGGAGGGGCTATGGCTACACCTTC. Translated: CASSPARRGYGYTF.

The chain employs TRBV16 and TRBJ1-5; D perhaps matches TRBD1 (6 bases). The V and J ends lost 3 bases and 6 bases respectively, with 18 bases between them. The CDR3 length is 16 residues. Germline V gene data show CDR1 as KGHSY and CDR2 as FQNENV. The DNA of the CDR3 is TGTGCCAGCAGCCATCCCGGGACACAACACGCTCAGCCCCAGCATTTT. The encoded protein is CASSHPGTQHAQPQHF.

This rearrangement joins TRBV24-1 to TRBJ1-5; D remains unclear. V lost 3 bases, J lost 8 bases, and 19 bases lay in between. CDR1 KGHDR and CDR2 SFDVKD come from the germline V gene. The CDR3 has 16 residues. The CDR3 DNA follows: TGTGCCACCAGTGATCCCACCCTGACTCAACGGGAGCCCCAGCATTTT. Its translation is CATSDPTLTQREPQHF.

The rearrangement links TRBV6-2 or TRBV6-3 to TRBJ1-2; D unclear. This CDR3 comprises 11 residues. V was clipped by 0 bases and J by 7 bases, with 3 bases between them. CDR1 and CDR2 from the germline V gene are MNHEY and SVGEGT. The CDR3 nucleotides read TGTGCCAGCAGTTACTCTCGTGGCTACACCTTC. Its protein product is CASSYSRGYTF.

This sequence joins TRBV24-1 and TRBJ1-2, with D unresolved. The length of the CDR3 is 13 residues. Germline lookup yields CDR1 KGHDR and CDR2 SFDVKD. V lost 2 bases, J lost 5 bases, and 8 bases lay in between. The CDR3 reads CATSDYETYGYTF. The CDR3 nucleotides read TGTGCCACCAGTGATTACGAGACTTATGGCTACACCTTC.

The chain has TRBV19 and TRBJ1-4; 8 positions match TRBD1. Per germline, CDR1 LNHDA and CDR2 SQIVND (reference sequence). J was trimmed by 12 bases and V by 2 bases; bases with no gene match: 5. The CDR3 sequence is 13 residues long. CDR3 in amino acids: CASSIILRGQLFF. DNA of the CDR3: TGTGCCAGTAGTATAATTCTCAGGGGGCAACTGTTTTTT.

The genes are TRBV30 and TRBJ2-5; 8 bases are shared with TRBD2. Looked up from germline, CDR1 is GTSNPN and CDR2 is SVGIG (reference sequence). Losses at the gene ends were 4 bases for V and 5 bases for J; bases not matched to a gene: 9. The CDR3 spans 14 residues. The CDR3 DNA follows: TGTGCCTGGAAAGGGACTAGAACATCGGAGACCCAGTACTTC. This encodes CAWKGTRTSETQYF. Full variable domain (missing parts from reference TRBV30 and TRBJ2-5): SQTIHQWPATLVQPVGSPLSLECTVEGTSNPNLYWYRQAAGRGLQLLFYSVGIGQISSEVPQNLSASRPQDRQFILSSKKLLLSDSGFYLCAWKGTRTSETQYFGPGTRLLVL.

The chain recombines TRBV24-1 with TRBJ2-2, with D perhaps matching TRBD2 (7 bases). Trimming pared 4 bases from V and 7 bases from J, leaving 18 bases between. The V gene's germline CDR1 is KGHDR and CDR2 SFDVKD. The CDR3 is 16 amino acids. The CDR3 sequence is CATSDPRGGRNGELFF. The CDR3 DNA reads TGTGCCACCAGTGACCCAAGGGGGGGGCGCAACGGGGAGCTGTTTTTT.

V is TRBV28 and J is TRBJ2-5, with D unclear. Looked up from germline, CDR1 is MDHEN and CDR2 is SYDVKM. V lost 5 bases, J lost 5 bases, and 18 bases lay in between. The CDR3 consists of 15 residues. The CDR3 DNA follows: TGTGCCAGCAGTCCCGGGTCGGTATCCGTCGAGACCCAGTACTTC. Its protein is CASSPGSVSVETQYF.

The chain employs TRBV7-2 and TRBJ2-1, with 7 positions matching TRBD2. CDR3 length: 15 amino acids. CDR1 is SGHTA and CDR2 is FQGNSA in the germline V gene. Unmatched junction bases numbered 4, after V lost 3 bases and J lost 2 bases. This CDR3 is CASSLGGGAYNEQFF. In nucleotides, the CDR3 is TGTGCCAGCAGCTTGGGTGGGGGGGCCTACAATGAGCAGTTCTTC.

This chain connects TRBV7-2 to TRBJ2-1, with unresolved D. This CDR3 region has 14 residues. Germline V CDR1 and CDR2: SGHTA, FQGNSA. V gave up 1 base and J gave up 4 bases, with 8 bases separating them. The CDR3 bases are TGTGCCAGCAGCTTAGACAGAGAGTACAATGAGCAGTTCTTC. Protein product: CASSLDREYNEQFF.

This CDR3 is CASRAGQEFNSPLHF. The CDR3 DNA reads TGTGCCAGCAGGGCGGGACAGGAATTTAATTCACCCCTCCACTTT. This sequence joins TRBV6-5 and TRBJ1-6, with 8 bases lining up with TRBD1. CDR1 MNHEY and CDR2 SVGAGI come from the germline V gene. This CDR3 contains 15 residues. V was pared by 6 bases and J by 6 bases, with 7 bases of the junction left unmatched.

V gene TRBV6-5 combines with J gene TRBJ1-1; 9 bases map to TRBD1. The germline V gene has CDR1 MNHEY and CDR2 SVGAGI. V trimming: 10 bases; J trimming: 1 base; junction bases outside the gene matches: 10. This CDR3 has 15 residues. The CDR3 sequence is CATHPTGGSNTEAFF. The CDR3, as DNA: TGTGCCACTCACCCTACAGGGGGCTCGAACACTGAAGCTTTCTTT.

The genes are TRBV6-5 and TRBJ1-1; tentative D call: TRBD1 (6 bases). CDR3 size: 14 residues. V was trimmed by 5 bases and J by 1 base, leaving 11 bases between them. Germline CDR1 is MNHEY and CDR2 is SVGAGI. As DNA, the CDR3 is TGTGCCAGCAGTCCCGGGACACCGAACACTGAAGCTTTCTTT. It is translated as CASSPGTPNTEAFF.

This clone was detected a few times. The chain carries TRBV28 and TRBJ1-3; perhaps TRBD1 as D (5 bases). Germline assignment: CDR1 MDHEN and CDR2 SYDVKM. The CDR3 is 16 residues long. V lost 4 bases, J lost 0 bases, and 13 bases lay in between. For the CDR3, the DNA is TGTGCCAGCAGTTCGGCAGGGATTGGCTCTGGAAACACCATATATTTT. Its translation: CASSSAGIGSGNTIYF.

V is TRBV3-1 (or the pseudogene TRBV3-2) and J is TRBJ2-5; possibly TRBD2 for D (5 bases). The germline V and J ends were trimmed by 1 base and 3 bases, with 9 bases remaining between them. The germline CDR1 and CDR2 sequences are LGHDT and YNNKEL (reference sequence). This CDR3 comprises 14 residues. The CDR3 bases are TGTGCCAGCAGCCAAGGCCCGGGGAAAGAGACCCAGTACTTC. Amino acid sequence: CASSQGPGKETQYF.

The rearrangement links TRBV10-3 to TRBJ2-1, with 7 positions matching TRBD2. Looked up from germline, CDR1 is ENHRY and CDR2 is SYGVKD. The CDR3 covers 15 residues. J gave up 10 bases and V 0 bases, and 9 bases lay outside the gene matches. The CDR3 DNA is TGTGCCATCAGTGAGTCGAATGGAGCCGGGAGGGAGCAGTTCTTC. Translating it yields CAISESNGAGREQFF.

This rearrangement joins TRBV5-4 to TRBJ2-3, with TRBD2 matching over 8 bases. The trim removed 4 bases at V and 6 bases at J, leaving 7 bases unmatched. Germline-derived CDR1 and CDR2 are SGHNT and YYREEE (reference sequence). The length of the CDR3 is 14 residues. The CDR3 loop reads CASSLNPSGDTQYF. The CDR3 DNA reads TGTGCCAGCAGCCTAAACCCTAGCGGGGATACGCAGTATTTT. Supplemented by reference TRBV5-4 and TRBJ2-3, the full variable domain reads ETGVTQSPTHLIKTRGQQVTLRCSSQSGHNTVSWYQQALGQGPQFIFQYYREEENGRGNFPPRFSGLQFPNYSSELNVNALELDDSALYLCASSLNPSGDTQYFGPGTRLTVL.

This chain links TRBV28 with TRBJ2-4, with 10 bases fitting TRBD1. This CDR3 region has 18 residues. Looked up from germline, CDR1 is MDHEN and CDR2 is SYDVKM. V was pared by 1 base and J by 4 bases, with 10 bases of the junction left unmatched. DNA of the CDR3: TGTGCCAGCAGTTTATTGATCCGGACAGGGGGGAAGAAAAACATTCAGTACTTC. Encoded protein: CASSLLIRTGGKKNIQYF.

This clone was counted once. J is TRBJ1-1 and V is TRBV5-1; maybe TRBD1 (5 bases). With 4 bases removed from V and 8 bases from J, the gap between germline ends came to 15 bases. The CDR3 covers 13 residues. CDR1 is SGHRS, CDR2 YFSETQ, per germline. The CDR3 sequence: CASSLGEGREAFF. The CDR3 DNA sequence: TGCGCCAGCAGCCTCGGGGAGGGGAGAGAAGCTTTCTTT. The variable domain in full, with the rest retrieved from reference TRBV5-1 and TRBJ1-1, is KAGVTQTPRYLIKTRGQQVTLSCSPISGHRSVSWYQQTPGQGLQFLFEYFSETQRNKGNFPGRFSGRQFSNSRSEMNVSTLELGDSALYLCASSLGEGREAFFGQGTRLTVV.

The V call is TRBV12-3 or TRBV12-4, the J call TRBJ1-2; 8 bases map to TRBD1. The CDR3 is made up of 11 amino acids. V lost 5 bases, J lost 11 bases, and 4 bases stayed unmatched. CDR3 region: CASSHRGKYTF. As DNA, the CDR3 is TGTGCCAGCAGTCACAGGGGGAAGTACACCTTC.

The gene calls are TRBV7-9 and TRBJ2-3, with 11 bases that match TRBD1. There are 16 residues in the CDR3. The germline CDR1 and CDR2 sequences are SEHNR and FQNEAQ (reference sequence). The V segment lost 5 bases and the J segment 1 base; nucleotides outside the gene matches: 5. This CDR3 is CASSRDRGLGTDTQYF. CDR3 coding DNA: TGTGCCAGCAGCCGGGACAGGGGGTTGGGCACAGATACGCAGTATTTT.

V usage is TRBV6-1 and J usage is TRBJ1-1; D unclear. V gave up 3 bases and J gave up 0 bases, with 11 bases separating them. Germline values: CDR1 MNHNS, CDR2 SASEGT. The CDR3 totals 15 residues. CDR3: CASSEPRHLNTEAFF. In DNA, the CDR3 is TGTGCCAGCAGTGAGCCCAGACACCTGAACACTGAAGCTTTCTTT.